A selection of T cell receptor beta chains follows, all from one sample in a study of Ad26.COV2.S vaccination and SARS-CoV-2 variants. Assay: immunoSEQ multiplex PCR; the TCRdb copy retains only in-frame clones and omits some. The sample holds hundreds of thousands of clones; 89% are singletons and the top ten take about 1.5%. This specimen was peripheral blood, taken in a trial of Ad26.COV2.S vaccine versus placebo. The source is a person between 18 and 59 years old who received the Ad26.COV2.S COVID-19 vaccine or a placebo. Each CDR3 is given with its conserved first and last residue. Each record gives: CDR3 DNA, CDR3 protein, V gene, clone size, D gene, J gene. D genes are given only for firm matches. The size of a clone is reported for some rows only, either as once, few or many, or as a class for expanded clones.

TGTGCCAGCTCACCACCGTCCGGGACAAGGAACTTCTACGAGCAGTACTTC | CASSPPSGTRNFYEQYF | TRBV18 | NA | NA | TRBJ2-7
TGTGCCAGCAGTGCCCGGTTCGGAGGGGAATCTGAAGCTTTCTTT | CASSARFGGESEAFF | TRBV2 | NA | NA | TRBJ1-1
TGTGCCAGCAGCCTGGGGGGGCCCTTGGGCACAGATACGCAGTATTTT | CASSLGGPLGTDTQYF | TRBV11-3 | NA | NA | TRBJ2-3
TGTGCCAGCAGCTCCAGCGGGGGAACAGATACGCAGTATTTT | CASSSSGGTDTQYF | TRBV7-3 | NA | TRBD2 | TRBJ2-3
TGTGCCAGCAGCCCACCTTGGCGTCAGGACGAGCAGTACTTC | CASSPPWRQDEQYF | TRBV5-5 | NA | NA | TRBJ2-7
TGTGCCAGCAGAGCAAGGCTCGATAATTCACCCCTCCACTTT | CASRARLDNSPLHF | TRBV27 | NA | NA | TRBJ1-6
TGTGCCAGCAAGCTAGCGACCTACAATGAGCAGTTCTTC | CASKLATYNEQFF | TRBV6-5 | NA | NA | TRBJ2-1
TGTGCCAGCAGCTTCAGGTGGGCCGTCGGGGAGCTGTTTTTT | CASSFRWAVGELFF | TRBV5-8 | NA | NA | TRBJ2-2
TGTGCCAGTAGTATTGGGAACGGAGAGACCCAGTACTTC | CASSIGNGETQYF | TRBV19 | NA | NA | TRBJ2-5
TGTGCCAGCAGCCAAGATTGGGGAACTGAAGCTTTCTTT | CASSQDWGTEAFF | TRBV3-1/TRBV3-2 | few | NA | TRBJ1-1
TGTGCCAGCAGCGCAGGGGTAGAGACCCAGTACTTC | CASSAGVETQYF | TRBV7-9 | NA | NA | TRBJ2-5
TGTGCCAGCACCTTGGATTTCGATAGCGACGAGCAGTACTTC | CASTLDFDSDEQYF | TRBV7-8 | NA | NA | TRBJ2-7
TGCAGCGTTGAGGGGGGATCCTACAATGAGCAGTTCTTC | CSVEGGSYNEQFF | TRBV29-1 | NA | NA | TRBJ2-1
TGTGCCAGCAGCTTAAGTAATCAGCCCCAGCATTTT | CASSLSNQPQHF | TRBV11-2 | once | NA | TRBJ1-5
TGTGCCAGCAGCTTTGACACTAGCAATCAGCCCCAGCATTTT | CASSFDTSNQPQHF | TRBV7-2 | NA | NA | TRBJ1-5
TGCAGTGCTAGTATATATGCCTATGACGGGACAGAAGCTAACTATGGCTACACCTTC | CSASIYAYDGTEANYGYTF | TRBV20-1 | NA | TRBD1 | TRBJ1-2
TGTGCTAGTGGTTTCGGGCCGCAAGAGACCCAGTACTTC | CASGFGPQETQYF | TRBV12-5 | NA | NA | TRBJ2-5
TGTGCCACCAGTGATTCCAGCGGGGGGACGTATGAGCAGTTCTTC | CATSDSSGGTYEQFF | TRBV24-1 | NA | TRBD2 | TRBJ2-1
TGTGCCAGCAGCCTCCAGGGAGTGGGGACTGAAGCTTTCTTT | CASSLQGVGTEAFF | TRBV7-9 | NA | NA | TRBJ1-1
TGTGCCTGGAGTGGCCGACAGGGCCGGGGCTACACCTTC | CAWSGRQGRGYTF | TRBV30 | NA | TRBD1 | TRBJ1-2
TGTGCCAGCAGCTCCAACACAGGGTTTCGCACTGAAGCTTTCTTT | CASSSNTGFRTEAFF | TRBV5-6 | NA | NA | TRBJ1-1
TGTGCCAGCAGCCAAGAACCACCGGGACAGGGACGGACTGAAGCTTTCTTT | CASSQEPPGQGRTEAFF | TRBV4-2 | NA | TRBD1 | TRBJ1-1
TGTGCCAGAAGGCAAAAGGACAGGAGCTCCTATAATTCACCCCTCCACTTT | CARRQKDRSSYNSPLHF | TRBV7-5 | NA | NA | TRBJ1-6
TGCGCCAGCAGATGGACAGGGGTTCAACATGAAAAACTGTTTTTT | CASRWTGVQHEKLFF | TRBV5-1 | NA | TRBD1 | TRBJ1-4
TGTGCCAGCTCACCACCTAGGACAATAGAGAATAATTCACCCCTCCACTTT | CASSPPRTIENNSPLHF | TRBV18 | NA | NA | TRBJ1-6
TGTGCCTGGAGTGTAAGGAGCGAGGATGGCTACACCTTC | CAWSVRSEDGYTF | TRBV30 | once | NA | TRBJ1-2
TGTGCCAGTAGCACCCCTGGGGGGGCCGACGTAAAACTGTTTTTT | CASSTPGGADVKLFF | TRBV19 | NA | NA | TRBJ1-4
TGTGCCAGCAGCTTAAGGCGCGAGCAGTACTTC | CASSLRREQYF | TRBV7-2 | NA | NA | TRBJ2-7
TGTGCCAGCAGCCATTTAGGCAATCAGCCCCAGCATTTT | CASSHLGNQPQHF | TRBV3-1/TRBV3-2 | NA | NA | TRBJ1-5
TGTGCCTGGAGCACCACCCACTCCACTCTGAGGGCCAGAAATCAGCCCCAGCATTTT | CAWSTTHSTLRARNQPQHF | TRBV30 | NA | NA | TRBJ1-5